Below, 12 T cell receptor beta chains from the same sample are listed, as sequenced in a study of monozygotic twins with inflammatory bowel disease. TCRdb reprocessed the 5' RACE reads and reports one entry per CDR3 protein, with no DNA. Reported are roughly 150,000 distinct CDR3 sequences; the ten largest clones contain 2.4%. The sequencing input was blood. The receptors derive from a human donor with ulcerative colitis or Crohn's disease, or a healthy co-twin of an affected twin (not recorded which).

This chain links TRBV5-6 with TRBJ1-4; TCRdb picks TRBD1, but there is no DNA to check that call. CDR3 length: 16 residues. The germline CDR1 and CDR2 sequences are SGHDT and YYEEEE. The CDR3 sequence is CASSLTIRGHEEKLFF.

The chain has TRBV18 and TRBJ2-3; TCRdb returns TRBD2, unconfirmable since there is no DNA. Germline-derived CDR1 and CDR2 are KGHSH and LQKENI. CDR3 length equals 17 residues. The CDR3 spells CASSPSVDRRSTDTQYF.

The chain carries TRBV20-1 and TRBJ1-6; the D gene TCRdb calls, TRBD1, cannot be checked with no DNA. CDR1 DFQATT and CDR2 SNEGSKA come from the germline V gene (reference sequence). CDR3 length equals 14 residues. The CDR3 here is CSAREQGSNSPLHF.

The chain links TRBV29-1 to TRBJ2-7; the D call of TRBD1 rests on TCRdb alone, since no DNA is present to check it. There are 15 residues in the CDR3. CDR1 and CDR2 (germline): SQVTM, ANQGSEA. The CDR3 loop is CSVKTGTGANYEQYF.

The chain has TRBV5-5 and TRBJ1-1; TCRdb's D call of TRBD1 is untestable without DNA. This CDR3 comprises 17 residues. In germline, CDR1 is SGHKS, CDR2 YYEKEE (reference sequence). The CDR3 is CASSSIQTGVRRTEAFF. The whole variable domain, remainder taken from reference TRBV5-5 and TRBJ1-1, is DAGVTQSPTHLIKTRGQQVTLRCSPISGHKSVSWYQQVLGQGPQFIFQYYEKEERGRGNFPDRFSARQFPNYSSELNVNALLLGDSALYLCASSSIQTGVRRTEAFFGQGTRLTVV.

The chain combines TRBV18 with TRBJ1-1. The CDR3 is made up of 15 amino acids. The germline CDR1 and CDR2 sequences are KGHSH and LQKENI. This CDR3 reads CASSIMGQKNTEAFF. The full variable domain, in which reference TRBV18 and TRBJ1-1 provide the parts outside the CDR3, is NAGVMQNPRHLVRRRGQEARLRCSPMKGHSHVYWYRQLPEEGLKFMVYLQKENIIDESGMPKERFSAEFPKEGPSILRIQQVVRGDSAAYFCASSIMGQKNTEAFFGQGTRLTVV.

This rearrangement joins TRBV11-2 to TRBJ2-5; with no DNA, the TCRdb D assignment of TRBD2 cannot be verified. CDR3 length equals 18 residues. Germline V CDR1 and CDR2: SGHAT, FQNNGV. CDR3 amino acids: CASSLFYGTSGRRETQYF. The full variable domain, completed using reference TRBV11-2 and TRBJ2-5, is EAGVAQSPRYKIIEKRQSVAFWCNPISGHATLYWYQQILGQGPKLLIQFQNNGVVDDSQLPKDRFSAERLKGVDSTLKIQPAKLEDSAVYLCASSLFYGTSGRRETQYFGPGTRLLVL.

The chain has TRBV12-3 or TRBV12-4 and TRBJ1-6. The CDR3 extends over 13 amino acids. CDR3 region: CASSPDGGSPLHF.

V gene TRBV4-2 combines with J gene TRBJ2-3; TCRdb's D call, TRBD2, is unchecked because there is no DNA. The CDR3 runs to 16 residues. Germline CDR1 is LGHNA and CDR2 is YNFKEQ. CDR3 protein: CASSQESGARADTQYF.

V and J are TRBV11-2 and TRBJ2-2; TCRdb's D call, TRBD2, is unchecked because there is no DNA. Germline CDR1 and CDR2: SGHAT and FQNNGV. CDR3 length equals 14 residues. The CDR3 loop is CASRVLGAQGELFF.

J is TRBJ1-2 and V is TRBV5-6; the D gene TCRdb calls, TRBD1, cannot be checked with no DNA. The germline gives CDR1 SGHDT, CDR2 YYEEEE. The CDR3 has 12 residues. CDR3 protein: CASSTGRYGYTF.

The chain joins TRBV7-6 to TRBJ1-3; TCRdb's assignment of TRBD1 cannot be checked, as there is no DNA. Per germline, CDR1 SGHVS and CDR2 FNYEAQ. The CDR3 length is 16 residues. CDR3 sequence: CASSSLGQGGGNTIYF.